This TCR beta chain appears in the sequencing data of a study of cytomegalovirus exposure and HLA in healthy donors. For this clone: Its specificity is not known.

With 60 Vbeta and 13 Jbeta primers, the PCR was carried out. Per the original data handling: The count from a later analysis was tens of millions of unique TCR beta chains, around 10 million of them shared. Clones were sequenced by immunoSEQ multiplex PCR, and TCRdb holds only the in-frame ones, with some missing. D and trimming come from the DNA, and the V and J calls and clone size come from that table. The table shows roughly 120,000 clones, with 55% to 75% occurring only once. The CDR3 runs 12 residues. Germline assignment: CDR1 SGHKS and CDR2 YYEKEE (reference sequence). Trimming cost V 3 bases and J 14 bases, with 15 bases left between them. Study results and caveats: Within the data, a cluster of highly shared sequence variants was likely a sequencing artifact. Some V segments could not be told apart, so they were left out, TRBV6-2 and TRBV6-3 among them.

The receptor was derived from a woman in her thirties or forties in good health and CMV-seropositive. The chain couples TRBV5-5 to TRBJ2-1; D might be TRBD1 (5 bases). The sequenced material came from PBMCs. Written as DNA, the CDR3 is TGTGCCAGCAGCTGGTCCGGACAATATGAGTTCTTC. Translating gives CASSWSGQYEFF.